This T cell receptor (beta chain) was observed in a study of T cell responses to AZD1222 COVID-19 vaccine (dated by TCRdb to about 2021). In terms of the full investigation: A total of under 250 trial participants underwent TCR sequencing, of whom about 200 had received two doses of AZD1222 and about 25 had received two doses of the MenACWY control vaccine. Enrollment into the trials was organized by age into subgroups of 18-55, 56-69 and 70-plus years, and those subgroups contained roughly 140, 27 and 60 TCR-sequenced participants, respectively.

The CDR3 regions of human TCRbeta chains were subjected to immunosequencing. As for the original processing: Repertoire TCRs were checked for matches against a reference library of SARS-CoV-2-specific TCRs that had been generated using the MIRA antigen-specificity platform. Breadth meant the fraction of unique TCRs that were SARS-CoV-2-associated, whereas depth meant the fraction of total T cells that were SARS-CoV-2-associated. Using the MIRA data, each spike-specific TCR was mapped to the spike region that the TCR reacts to and placed in a CD4 or CD8 class. Log10-transformed breadth and depth values were compared by one-way ANOVA with Sidak's multiple comparisons tests. TCRdb carries this immuneACCESS record with in-frame sequences only. Its versions omit some clonotypes, under half of them owing to an unresolved V gene in the studies checked, with the rest unexplained. V and J calls plus clone size are reproduced from that table; the DNA served to infer D and trimming. Across this sample there are about 120,000 clones, with about 94% seen only once. The ten biggest clones cover about 3.1% of the sample.

The time point label on this specimen signifies: about 28 days (+/-7) after the second vaccine dose. Because spike-specific TCR depth and breadth did not differ between the two schedules, AZD1222 recipients who got a second dose at roughly 4 weeks were pooled with those who got a second dose at roughly 12 weeks. Vaccinee samples came from UK trials COV001 and COV002, including a single-blind randomized controlled phase 2/3 trial of AZD1222 (ChAdOx1 nCoV-19) in healthy adults. For TCRbeta chain sequencing, PBMC samples were collected from trial participants at day 0 and at day 28 after the second dose. The paper as a whole reports these results and caveats: The whole spike protein was spanned by vaccine-associated CD4 TCRs, and dominant responses were seen in regions 160-218 and 743-854. A significant rise in spike-specific TCR breadth and depth was observed after two AZD1222 doses relative to day 0 and relative to MenACWY recipients. In the small 56-69-year group, the increase in depth fell short of significance, most likely because of low power. Participants were mostly white British, with more females than males. The authors suggested clonal diversity may have been underestimated. Conclusions about previously exposed vaccinees were limited because only six AZD1222 recipients were SARS-CoV-2 seropositive at baseline. Because no day 14 peak-response samples were available, the repertoires could be characterized only after the peak T cell response. Epitopes outside the regions mutated in the B.1.351 and B.1.1.7 variants were reportedly recognized by nearly half of the unique spike-specific TCRs.

V is pruned by 4 bases and J by 7 bases, leaving 6 bases of the junction without a gene match. The CDR3 goes from the cysteine to the phenylalanine over 14 residues. The retained sequence is limited to the CDR3, 42 bases, with the frame set at the first base. The CDR1 and CDR2 encoded by the germline V gene are WSHSY and SAAADI. This clone was seen just once. It lacks a known antigen. There are no base qualities to consult, and no much larger clone falls within one base. This chain joins TRBV10-2 to TRBJ2-7, with 11 bases matching TRBD2. Here the sequenced sample was peripheral blood, taken 28 days after the second AZD1222 dose. The origin of this receptor is an adult who received the AZD1222 COVID-19 vaccine. The CDR3 in this case is CASSATSGAWEQYF. The sequenced DNA is TGCGCCAGCAGTGCGACTAGCGGGGCCTGGGAGCAGTACTTC.